This entry describes one T cell receptor (beta chain). Its specificity is unknown. This sample was taken from a study of early T cells in non-severe SARS-CoV-2 infection. As part of library construction, unique molecular identifiers were attached to individual cDNA molecules. TCRdb fed the 5' RACE reads into MiXCR, producing one record per CDR3 protein. This table holds about 80,000 distinct CDR3 sequences, about 13% found once. Findings of the study overall: Private and CD4 specificities were missed by VDJdb matching, which favored anti-spike CD8 responses.

CDR3 length: 16 residues. Germline assignment: CDR1 DFQATT and CDR2 SNEGSKA (reference sequence). V lost 3 bases and J lost 4, with 22 bases in between. The chain recombines TRBV20-1 with TRBJ2-7; possibly TRBD1 for D (6 bases). This clonotype was sampled from an adult who was a healthcare worker with PCR-confirmed SARS-CoV-2 infection or an uninfected control (not recorded which). Input material: whole blood. The CDR3 is CSASRAGAGDLYEQYF. The CDR3 DNA reads TGCAGTGCTAGCCGGGCTGGGGCAGGGGATCTTTACGAGCAGTACTTC.